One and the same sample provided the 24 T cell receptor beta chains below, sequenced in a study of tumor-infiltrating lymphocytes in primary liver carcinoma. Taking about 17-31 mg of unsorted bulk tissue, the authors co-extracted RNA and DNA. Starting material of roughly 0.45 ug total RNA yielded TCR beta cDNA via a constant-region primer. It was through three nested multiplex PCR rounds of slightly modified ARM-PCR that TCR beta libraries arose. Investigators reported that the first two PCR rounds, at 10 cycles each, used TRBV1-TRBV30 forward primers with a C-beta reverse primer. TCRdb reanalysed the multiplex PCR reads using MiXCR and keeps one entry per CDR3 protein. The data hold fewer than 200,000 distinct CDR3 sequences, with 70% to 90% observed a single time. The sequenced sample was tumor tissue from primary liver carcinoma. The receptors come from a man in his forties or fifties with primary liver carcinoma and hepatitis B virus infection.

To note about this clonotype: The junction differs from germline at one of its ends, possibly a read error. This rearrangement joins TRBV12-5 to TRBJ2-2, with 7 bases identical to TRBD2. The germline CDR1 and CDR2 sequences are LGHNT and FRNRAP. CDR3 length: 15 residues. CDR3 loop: CASGPSGTNTWELFF. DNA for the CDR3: TGTGCTAGTGGTCCTAGCGGAACGAACACCTGGGAGTTGTTTTTT.

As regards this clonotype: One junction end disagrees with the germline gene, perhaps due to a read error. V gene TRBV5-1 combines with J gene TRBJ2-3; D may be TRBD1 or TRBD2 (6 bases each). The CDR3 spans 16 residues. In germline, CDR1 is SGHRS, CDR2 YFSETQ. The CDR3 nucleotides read TGCGCCAGCAACTTGGCCGGGGGCGGACAGTTTGATACGCAGTATTTT. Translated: CASNLAGGGQFDTQYF.

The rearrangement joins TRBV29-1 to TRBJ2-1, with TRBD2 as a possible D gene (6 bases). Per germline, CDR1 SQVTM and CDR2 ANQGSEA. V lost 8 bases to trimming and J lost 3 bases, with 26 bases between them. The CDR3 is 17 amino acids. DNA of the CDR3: TGCAGCCATGAAGGGAGGAGCCTATCGGAGATCTACAATGAGCAGTTCTTC. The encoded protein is CSHEGRSLSEIYNEQFF.

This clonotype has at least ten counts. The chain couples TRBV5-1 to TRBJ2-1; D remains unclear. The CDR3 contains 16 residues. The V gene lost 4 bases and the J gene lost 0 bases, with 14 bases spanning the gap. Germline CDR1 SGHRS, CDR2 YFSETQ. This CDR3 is CASSPDPTSSYNEQFF. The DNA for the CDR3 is TGCGCCAGCAGCCCGGACCCTACGAGCTCCTACAATGAGCAGTTCTTC.

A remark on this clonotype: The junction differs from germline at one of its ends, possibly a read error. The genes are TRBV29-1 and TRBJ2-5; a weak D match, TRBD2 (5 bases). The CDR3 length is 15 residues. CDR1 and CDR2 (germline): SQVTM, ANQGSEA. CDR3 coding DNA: TGCAGGGTTGAATCAGCGGCGGGTAGACCGGAGACCCAGTACTTC. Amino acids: CRVESAAGRPETQYF.

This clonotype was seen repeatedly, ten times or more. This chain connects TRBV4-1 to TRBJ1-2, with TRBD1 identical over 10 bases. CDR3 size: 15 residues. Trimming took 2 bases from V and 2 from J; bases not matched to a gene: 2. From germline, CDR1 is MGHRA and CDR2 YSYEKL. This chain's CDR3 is CASSQSGQGNYGYTF. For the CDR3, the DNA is TGCGCCAGCAGCCAATCGGGACAGGGGAACTATGGCTACACCTTC.

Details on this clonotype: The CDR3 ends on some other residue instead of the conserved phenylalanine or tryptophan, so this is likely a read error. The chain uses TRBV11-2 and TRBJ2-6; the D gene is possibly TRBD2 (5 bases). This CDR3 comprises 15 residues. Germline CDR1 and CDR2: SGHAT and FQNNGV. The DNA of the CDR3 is TGTGCCATCCAGCGGCCGCGCTCTGGGGTCAACGTCCTGACTTCC. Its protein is CAIQRPRSGVNVLTS.

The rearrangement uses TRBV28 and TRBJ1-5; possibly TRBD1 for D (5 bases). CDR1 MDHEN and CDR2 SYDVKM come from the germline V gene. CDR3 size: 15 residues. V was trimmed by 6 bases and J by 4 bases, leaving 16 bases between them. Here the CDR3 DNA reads TGTGCCAGCAGATTGCCCGGGGCCCCTAATCAGCCCCAGCATTTT. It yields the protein CASRLPGAPNQPQHF.

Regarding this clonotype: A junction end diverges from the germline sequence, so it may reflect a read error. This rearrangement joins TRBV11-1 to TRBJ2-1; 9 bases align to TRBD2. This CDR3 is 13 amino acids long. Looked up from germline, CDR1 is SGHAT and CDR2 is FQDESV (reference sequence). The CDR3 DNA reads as TGTGCCAACAGCGCGGGAGGGCCGAATATGCAGTTCTTC. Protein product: CANSAGGPNMQFF. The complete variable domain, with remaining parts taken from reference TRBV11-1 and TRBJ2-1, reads EAEVAQSPRYKITEKSQAVAFWCDPISGHATLYWYRQILGQGPELLVQFQDESVVDDSQLPKDRFSAERLKGVDSTLKIQPAELGDSAMYLCANSAGGPNMQFFGPGTRLTVL.

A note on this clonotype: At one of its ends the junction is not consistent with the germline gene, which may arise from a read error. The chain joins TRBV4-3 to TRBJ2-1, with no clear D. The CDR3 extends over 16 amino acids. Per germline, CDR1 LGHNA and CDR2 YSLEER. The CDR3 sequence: CASSQDRTGSYDEQFF. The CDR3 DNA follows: TGCGCCAGCAGCCAAGATCGGACGGGCTCCTACGATGAGCAGTTCTTC.

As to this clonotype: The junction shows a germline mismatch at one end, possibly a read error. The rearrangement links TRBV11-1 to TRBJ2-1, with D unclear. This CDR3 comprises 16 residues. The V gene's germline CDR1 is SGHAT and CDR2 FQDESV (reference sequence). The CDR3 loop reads CTSSPRVAESYNEQFF. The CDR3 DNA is TGTACCAGCAGTCCCCGGGTGGCGGAGTCCTACAATGAGCAGTTCTTC.

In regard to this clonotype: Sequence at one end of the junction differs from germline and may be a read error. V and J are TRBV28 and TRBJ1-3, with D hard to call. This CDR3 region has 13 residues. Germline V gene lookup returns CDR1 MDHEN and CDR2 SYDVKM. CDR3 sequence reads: CANSLSVKDTIYF. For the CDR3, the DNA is TGTGCCAACAGTCTTTCAGTGAAAGACACCATATATTTT.

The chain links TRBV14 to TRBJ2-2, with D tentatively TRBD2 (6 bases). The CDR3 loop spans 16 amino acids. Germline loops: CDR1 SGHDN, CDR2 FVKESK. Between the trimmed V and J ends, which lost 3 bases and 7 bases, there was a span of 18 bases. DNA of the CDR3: TGTGCCAGCAGCCAGTTCGGGACTCCGGGTGACGGGGAGCTGTTTTTT. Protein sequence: CASSQFGTPGDGELFF.

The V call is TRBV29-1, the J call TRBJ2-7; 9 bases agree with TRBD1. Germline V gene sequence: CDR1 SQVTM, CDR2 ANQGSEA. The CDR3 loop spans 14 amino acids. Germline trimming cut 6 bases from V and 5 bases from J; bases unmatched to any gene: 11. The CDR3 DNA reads TGCAGCGTCATGACTGGGACAGGGAACGACGAGCAGTACTTC. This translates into CSVMTGTGNDEQYF.

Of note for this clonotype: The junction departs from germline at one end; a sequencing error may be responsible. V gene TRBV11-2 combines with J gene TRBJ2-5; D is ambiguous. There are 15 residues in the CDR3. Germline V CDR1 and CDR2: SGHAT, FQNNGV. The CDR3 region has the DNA TGTGCCAACAGCTTAACCTCCCAAGACGGGGAGACCCAGTACTTC. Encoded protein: CANSLTSQDGETQYF. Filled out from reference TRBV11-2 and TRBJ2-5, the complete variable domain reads EAGVAQSPRYKIIEKRQSVAFWCNPISGHATLYWYQQILGQGPKLLIQFQNNGVVDDSQLPKDRFSAERLKGVDSTLKIQPAKLEDSAVYLCANSLTSQDGETQYFGPGTRLLVL.

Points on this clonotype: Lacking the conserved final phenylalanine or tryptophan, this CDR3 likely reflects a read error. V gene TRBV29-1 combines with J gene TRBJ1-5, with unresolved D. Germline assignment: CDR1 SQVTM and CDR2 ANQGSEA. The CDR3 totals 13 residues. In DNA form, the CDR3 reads TGCAGCGTTGTCGGCCAGATCAATCAACCCCAGCATATT. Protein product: CSVVGQINQPQHI.

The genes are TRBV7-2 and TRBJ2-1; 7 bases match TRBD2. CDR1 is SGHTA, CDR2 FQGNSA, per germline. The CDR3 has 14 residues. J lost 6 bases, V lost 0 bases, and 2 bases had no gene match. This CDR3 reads CASSLAAGINEQFF. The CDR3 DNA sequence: TGTGCCAGCAGCTTAGCAGCGGGGATCAATGAGCAGTTCTTC.

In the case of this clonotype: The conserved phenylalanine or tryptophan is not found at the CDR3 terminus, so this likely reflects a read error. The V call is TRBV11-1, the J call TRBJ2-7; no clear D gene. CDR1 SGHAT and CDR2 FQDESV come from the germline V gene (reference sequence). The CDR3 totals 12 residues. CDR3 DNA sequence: TGTACCAGCAGCTGGAACTACTACGAGCAGTACCTC. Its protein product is CTSSWNYYEQYL.

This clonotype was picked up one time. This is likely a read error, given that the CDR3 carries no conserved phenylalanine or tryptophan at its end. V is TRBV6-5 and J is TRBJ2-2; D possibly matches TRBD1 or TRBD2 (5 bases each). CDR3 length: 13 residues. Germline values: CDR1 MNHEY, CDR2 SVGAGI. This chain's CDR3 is CTSSYQDTGKLFL. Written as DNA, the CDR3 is TGTACCAGCAGTTACCAGGACACCGGGAAGCTGTTTCTT.

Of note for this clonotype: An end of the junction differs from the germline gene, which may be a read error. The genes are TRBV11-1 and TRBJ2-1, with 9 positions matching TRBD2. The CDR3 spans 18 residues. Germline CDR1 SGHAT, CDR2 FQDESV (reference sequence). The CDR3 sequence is CASNLYCSAGGSYNEQFF. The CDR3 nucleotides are TGTGCCAGCAACTTATACTGCTCCGCGGGAGGGTCCTATAATGAGCAGTTCTTC.

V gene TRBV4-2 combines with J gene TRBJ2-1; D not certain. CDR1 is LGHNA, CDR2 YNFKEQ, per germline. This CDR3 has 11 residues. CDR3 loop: CGSSQADEQFF. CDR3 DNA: TGTGGTAGCAGCCAAGCTGACGAGCAGTTCTTC.

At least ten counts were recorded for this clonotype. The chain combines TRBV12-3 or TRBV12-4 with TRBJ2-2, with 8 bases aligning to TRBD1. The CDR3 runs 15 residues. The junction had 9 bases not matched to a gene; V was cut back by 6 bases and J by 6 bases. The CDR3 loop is CASRGAGGIPGELFF. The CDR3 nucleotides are TGTGCCAGCAGGGGGGCAGGGGGCATCCCCGGGGAGCTGTTTTTT.

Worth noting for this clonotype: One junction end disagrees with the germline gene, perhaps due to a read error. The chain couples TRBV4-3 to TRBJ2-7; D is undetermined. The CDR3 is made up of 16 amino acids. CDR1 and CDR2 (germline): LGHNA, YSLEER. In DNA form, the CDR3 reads TGCGCCAGCAGCCAAGAGAGACGGAATTGGTTCTACGAGCATTACTTC. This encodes CASSQERRNWFYEHYF.

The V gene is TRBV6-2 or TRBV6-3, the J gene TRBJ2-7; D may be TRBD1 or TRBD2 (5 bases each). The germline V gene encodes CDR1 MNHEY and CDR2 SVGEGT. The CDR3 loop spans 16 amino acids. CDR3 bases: TGTGTTAACAGTTCCTTCCGAGGAGGACATCCCTACGAGCAGTACTTC. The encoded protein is CVNSSFRGGHPYEQYF.